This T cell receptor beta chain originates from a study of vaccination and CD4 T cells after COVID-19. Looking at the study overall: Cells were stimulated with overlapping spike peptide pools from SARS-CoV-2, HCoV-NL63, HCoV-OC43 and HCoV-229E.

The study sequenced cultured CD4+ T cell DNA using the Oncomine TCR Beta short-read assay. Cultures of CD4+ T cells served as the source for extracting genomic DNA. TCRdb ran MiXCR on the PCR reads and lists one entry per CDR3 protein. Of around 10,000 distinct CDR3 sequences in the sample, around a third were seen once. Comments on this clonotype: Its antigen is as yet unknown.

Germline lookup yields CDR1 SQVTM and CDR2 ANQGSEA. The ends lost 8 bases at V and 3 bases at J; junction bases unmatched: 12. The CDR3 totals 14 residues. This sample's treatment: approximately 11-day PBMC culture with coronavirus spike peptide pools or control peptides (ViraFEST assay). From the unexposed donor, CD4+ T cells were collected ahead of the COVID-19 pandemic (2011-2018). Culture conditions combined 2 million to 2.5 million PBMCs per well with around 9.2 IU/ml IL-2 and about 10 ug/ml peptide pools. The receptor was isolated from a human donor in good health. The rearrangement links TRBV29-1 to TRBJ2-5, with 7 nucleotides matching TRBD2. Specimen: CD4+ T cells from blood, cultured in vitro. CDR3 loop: CSSSGWEGEETQYF. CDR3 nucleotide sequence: TGCAGCTCATCAGGGTGGGAGGGCGAAGAGACCCAGTACTTC.